This T cell receptor beta chain comes out of a study of cytomegalovirus exposure and HLA in healthy donors. As for this clone: Antigen specificity is unknown.

Overall study results and limits: Three CMV-associated chains were confirmed in vitro to be specific for CMV antigens. TRBV6-2, TRBV6-3 and other indistinguishable V segments were excluded. In a later analysis, at a false discovery rate of 0.05, some 15,000 TCR beta sequences were associated with HLA alleles.

The primer mix had 60 Vbeta and 13 Jbeta primers. The table came from immunoSEQ multiplex PCR; TCRdb's copy has only in-frame clones and leaves some out. Found here are 100,000 to 150,000 clones, about 15% of them singletons; the top ten hold approximately 2.9%. V dropped 1 base and J dropped 8; count of bases not matched to a gene: 2. The CDR3 contains 14 residues. Germline CDR1 and CDR2: SGHTA and FQGNSA. The study sampled nominally healthy donors, though unrecorded immune exposures were likely. The chain carries TRBV7-2 and TRBJ1-4, with 9 bases fitting TRBD1. The sample consisted of PBMCs. The TCR was taken from a female donor in good health and CMV-seropositive. The CDR3 DNA reads TGTGCCAGCAGCTTAGACAGGGGGCGGGAAAAACTGTTTTTT. Amino acids: CASSLDRGREKLFF.